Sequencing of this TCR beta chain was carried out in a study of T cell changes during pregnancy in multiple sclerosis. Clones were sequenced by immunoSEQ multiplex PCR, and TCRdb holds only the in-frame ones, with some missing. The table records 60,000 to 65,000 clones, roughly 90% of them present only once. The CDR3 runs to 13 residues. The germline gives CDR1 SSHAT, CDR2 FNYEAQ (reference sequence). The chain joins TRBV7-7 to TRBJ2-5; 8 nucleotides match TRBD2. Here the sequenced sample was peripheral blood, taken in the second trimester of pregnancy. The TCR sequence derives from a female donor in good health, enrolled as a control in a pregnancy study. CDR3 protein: CASSGGPGETQYF. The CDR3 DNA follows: TGTGCTAGTTCGGGGGGGCCGGGGGAGACCCAGTACTTC.